The 6 T cell receptor beta chains below all came from one sample that was sequenced in a study of identical twins. TCRdb re-derived calls from the 5' RACE reads in MiXCR, one entry per CDR3 protein. The sample records approximately 500,000 distinct CDR3 sequences, approximately 24% being singletons. These data were also reused for a study on T cells expressing NK-cell markers.

Material for sequencing was CD4+ T cells sorted from blood. These receptors were taken from a woman between 18 and 29 years old in good health.

This clonotype has only a few counts. The chain has TRBV20-1 and TRBJ2-7; TRBD2 aligns across 8 bases. J gave up 3 bases and V 5 bases, and 3 bases lay outside the gene matches. The germline V gene has CDR1 DFQATT and CDR2 SNEGSKA (reference sequence). The CDR3 runs to 12 residues. The CDR3 coding sequence is TGCAGTGCTCGCGGGGGGAACTACGAGCAGTACTTC. Residues: CSARGGNYEQYF.

The chain employs TRBV6-5 and TRBJ2-5; 10 nucleotides line up with TRBD1. J was trimmed by 3 bases and V by 1 base; bases with no gene match: 2. The V gene's germline CDR1 is MNHEY and CDR2 SVGAGI. CDR3 length: 15 residues. CDR3 region: CASSYLGQGKETQYF. The CDR3 DNA follows: TGTGCCAGCAGTTACTTGGGACAGGGGAAAGAGACCCAGTACTTC.

This clonotype was counted between two and nine times. This sequence joins TRBV3-1 and TRBJ2-2; no firm D call. V was clipped by 5 bases and J by 3 bases, with 10 bases between them. The CDR3 has 14 residues. Germline V gene data show CDR1 as LGHDT and CDR2 as YNNKEL (reference sequence). The CDR3: CASSGRPDTGELFF. The CDR3, as DNA: TGTGCCAGCAGCGGCCGGCCCGACACCGGGGAGCTGTTTTTT.

The V call is TRBV15, the J call TRBJ2-7; D uncertain. CDR3 size: 12 residues. CDR1 is LNHNV, CDR2 YYDKDF, per germline (reference sequence). V lost 6 bases and J 5 bases, leaving 11 bases between the germline ends. Here the CDR3 DNA reads TGTGCCACCAGTCGAGCGTGGGACGAGCAGTACTTC. It translates to CATSRAWDEQYF.

This chain joins TRBV20-1 and TRBJ1-2; D may be TRBD1 (5 bases). The length of the CDR3 is 14 residues. Germline V lookup: CDR1 DFQATT, CDR2 SNEGSKA (reference sequence). V was cut by 4 bases and J by 4 bases, with 16 bases left in between. The DNA of the CDR3 is TGCAGTGCTATCATGACTGGGACTATCTATGGCTACACCTTC. Amino acid sequence: CSAIMTGTIYGYTF.

This rearrangement joins TRBV7-3 to TRBJ1-6; perhaps TRBD1 as D (5 bases). Per germline, CDR1 SGHTA and CDR2 FQGTGA. The CDR3 is 13 residues long. Trimming stripped 4 bases from V and 7 bases from J, with 8 bases between. CDR3 sequence (DNA): TGTGCCAGCAGCTCGAACAGGAATTCACCCCTCCACTTT. Encoded protein: CASSSNRNSPLHF.